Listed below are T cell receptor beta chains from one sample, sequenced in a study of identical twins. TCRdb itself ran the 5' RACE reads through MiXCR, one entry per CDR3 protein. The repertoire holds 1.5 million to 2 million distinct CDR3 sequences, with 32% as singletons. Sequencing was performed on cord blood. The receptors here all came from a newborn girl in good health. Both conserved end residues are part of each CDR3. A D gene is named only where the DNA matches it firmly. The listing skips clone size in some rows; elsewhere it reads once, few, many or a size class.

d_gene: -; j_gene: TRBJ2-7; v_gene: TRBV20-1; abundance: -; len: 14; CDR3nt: TGCAGTGCTCGCCCTCCGGGGTTCTACAATGAGCAGTACTTC; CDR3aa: CSARPPGFYNEQYF
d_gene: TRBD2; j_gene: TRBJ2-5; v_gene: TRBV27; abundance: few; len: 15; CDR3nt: TGTGCCAGCAGTTCCTTTCTAGCGGGACGTCAGACCCAGTACTTC; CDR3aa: CASSSFLAGRQTQYF
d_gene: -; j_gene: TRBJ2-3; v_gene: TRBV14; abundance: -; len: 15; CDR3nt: TGTGCCAGCAGCCTGAGGACAATTAGCACAGATACGCAGTATTTT; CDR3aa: CASSLRTISTDTQYF
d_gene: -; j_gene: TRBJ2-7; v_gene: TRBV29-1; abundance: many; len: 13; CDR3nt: TGCAGCGTTGAGCTAGACAGGACCTACGAGCAGTACTTC; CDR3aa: CSVELDRTYEQYF
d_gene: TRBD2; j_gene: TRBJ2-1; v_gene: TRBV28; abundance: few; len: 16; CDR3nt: TGTGCCAGCATTCCCCTTGTGGGACTAGAAGAAGGTGAGCAGTTCTTC; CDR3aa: CASIPLVGLEEGEQFF
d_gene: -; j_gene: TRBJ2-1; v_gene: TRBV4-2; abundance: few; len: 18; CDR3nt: TGTGCCAGCAGCCAAGATTGGGCGGCGGGGAGCTCCTACAATGAGCAGTTCTTC; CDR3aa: CASSQDWAAGSSYNEQFF
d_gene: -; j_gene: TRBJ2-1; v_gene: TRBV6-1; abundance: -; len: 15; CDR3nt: TGTGCCGGCAGTGGGGCTAGGTTGGGGCACAATGAGCAGTTCTTC; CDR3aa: CAGSGARLGHNEQFF
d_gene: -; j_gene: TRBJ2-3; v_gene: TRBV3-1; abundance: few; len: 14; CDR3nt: TGTGCCAGCCGCGGGGGCGGGTCACAGATAACGCAGTATTTT; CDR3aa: CASRGGGSQITQYF
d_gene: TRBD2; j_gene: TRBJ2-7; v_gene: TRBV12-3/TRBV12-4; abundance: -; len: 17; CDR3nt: TGTGCCAGCAGTTTCCGACTAGCGGGAGTGGGAGCCTACGAGCAGTACTTC; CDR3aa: CASSFRLAGVGAYEQYF
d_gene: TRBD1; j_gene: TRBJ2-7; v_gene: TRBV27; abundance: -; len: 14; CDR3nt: TGTGCCAGCAGTTGGGGGACAGCGAACTACGAGCAGTACTTC; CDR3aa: CASSWGTANYEQYF
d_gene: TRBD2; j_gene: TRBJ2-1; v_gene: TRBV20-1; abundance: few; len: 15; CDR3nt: TGCAGTGCTAGCGCCGGGACTAGTGCCTACAATGAGCAGTTCTTC; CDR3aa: CSASAGTSAYNEQFF
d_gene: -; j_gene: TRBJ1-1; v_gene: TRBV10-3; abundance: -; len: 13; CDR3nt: TGTGCCATTGCACAGGGAGGGGACACTGAAGCTTTCTTT; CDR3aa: CAIAQGGDTEAFF
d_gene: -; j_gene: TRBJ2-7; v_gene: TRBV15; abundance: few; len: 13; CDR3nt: TGTGCCACCAGAGAGACATACTCCTACGAGCAGTACTTC; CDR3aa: CATRETYSYEQYF
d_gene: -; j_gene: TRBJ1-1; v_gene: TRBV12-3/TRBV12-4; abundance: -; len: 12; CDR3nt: TGTGCCAGCAGGCTCCTGAACACTGAAGCTTTCTTT; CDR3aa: CASRLLNTEAFF
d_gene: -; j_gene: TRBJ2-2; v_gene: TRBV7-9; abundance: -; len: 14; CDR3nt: TGTGCCAGCAGCCCTGGACATGCGACCGGGGAGCTGTTTTTT; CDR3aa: CASSPGHATGELFF
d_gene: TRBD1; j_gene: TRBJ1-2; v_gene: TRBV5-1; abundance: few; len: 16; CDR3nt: TGCGCCAGCAGCTGGGACAGGGGCGGACGGAACTATGGCTACACCTTC; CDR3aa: CASSWDRGGRNYGYTF
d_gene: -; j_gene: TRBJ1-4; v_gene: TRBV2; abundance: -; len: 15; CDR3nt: TGTGCCAGCAGGTTTCAACAGGCAACTAATGAAAAACTGTTTTTT; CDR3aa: CASRFQQATNEKLFF
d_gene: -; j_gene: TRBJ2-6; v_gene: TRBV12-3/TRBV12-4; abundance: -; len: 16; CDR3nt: TGTGCCAGCAGTCCCTTGGGCAGGGTCGGGGCCAACGTCCTGACTTTC; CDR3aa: CASSPLGRVGANVLTF
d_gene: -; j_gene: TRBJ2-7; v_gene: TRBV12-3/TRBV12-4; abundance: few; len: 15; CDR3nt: TGTGCCAGCAGTTTTAAAGGGGGAGGATCCTACGAGCAGTACTTC; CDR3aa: CASSFKGGGSYEQYF
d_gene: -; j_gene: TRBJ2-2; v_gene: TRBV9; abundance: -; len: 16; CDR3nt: TGTGCCAGCAGCGTAGAGGTAGCCGCGAACACCGGGGAGCTGTTTTTT; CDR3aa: CASSVEVAANTGELFF
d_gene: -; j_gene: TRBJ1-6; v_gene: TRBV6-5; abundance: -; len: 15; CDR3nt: TGTGCCAGCAGTTACGCGGGGAGGAACAATTCACCCCTCCACTTT; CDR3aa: CASSYAGRNNSPLHF
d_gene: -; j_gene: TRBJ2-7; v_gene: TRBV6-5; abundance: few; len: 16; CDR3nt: TGTGCCAGCAGTCCTCCCACCTACAGGGCGGAAGACGAGCAGTACTTC; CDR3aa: CASSPPTYRAEDEQYF